Listed below are T cell receptor beta chains from one sample, sequenced in a study of T cell responses to AZD1222 COVID-19 vaccine. Measured with immunoSEQ multiplex PCR; TCRdb has only the in-frame clones, and not every one. The repertoire holds 57,000 or so clones, with about 85% as singletons. The sample in question was peripheral blood, obtained on day 0 of MenACWY control vaccination. The receptors come from an adult in good health. Each CDR3 is given with its conserved first and last residue. D genes are given only for firm matches. Size is stated for part of the rows, as once, few or many counts, or as a class when the clone is expanded.

J gene: TRBJ1-5
clone size: NA
V gene: TRBV6-5
D gene: NA
CDR3 protein: CASSMNSNQPQHF
CDR3 DNA: TGTGCCAGCAGCATGAATAGCAATCAGCCCCAGCATTTT

J gene: TRBJ1-5
clone size: NA
V gene: TRBV24-1
D gene: TRBD1
CDR3 protein: CATSGGQGARSNQPQHF
CDR3 DNA: TGTGCCACCAGTGGGGGACAGGGGGCGAGGAGCAATCAGCCCCAGCATTTT

J gene: TRBJ2-1
clone size: NA
V gene: TRBV28
D gene: NA
CDR3 protein: CASSFTSRIYEQFF
CDR3 DNA: TGTGCCAGCAGTTTTACCTCCAGGATCTATGAGCAGTTCTTC

J gene: TRBJ1-2
clone size: NA
V gene: TRBV4-3
D gene: NA
CDR3 protein: CASSLQKGTLYGYTF
CDR3 DNA: TGCGCCAGCAGCCTTCAAAAGGGCACCCTATATGGCTACACCTTC

J gene: TRBJ1-1
clone size: NA
V gene: TRBV18
D gene: NA
CDR3 protein: CASSPPGHLNTEAFF
CDR3 DNA: TGTGCCAGCTCACCACCAGGACATCTGAACACTGAAGCTTTCTTT

J gene: TRBJ2-7
clone size: NA
V gene: TRBV5-1
D gene: NA
CDR3 protein: CASHGGLGEQYF
CDR3 DNA: TGCGCCAGTCACGGGGGGCTGGGAGAGCAGTACTTC

J gene: TRBJ2-7
clone size: medium-sized
V gene: TRBV14
D gene: NA
CDR3 protein: CASSFSPGPFYEQYF
CDR3 DNA: TGTGCCAGCAGCTTCTCCCCGGGCCCGTTCTACGAGCAGTACTTC

J gene: TRBJ2-7
clone size: NA
V gene: TRBV29-1
D gene: TRBD1
CDR3 protein: CSVEKRDRGPYEQYF
CDR3 DNA: TGCAGCGTTGAAAAGAGGGACAGGGGTCCCTACGAGCAGTACTTC

J gene: TRBJ1-1
clone size: NA
V gene: TRBV7-8
D gene: NA
CDR3 protein: CASSLLRAQNTEAFF
CDR3 DNA: TGTGCCAGCAGCTTACTCCGGGCACAGAACACTGAAGCTTTCTTT

J gene: TRBJ2-2
clone size: NA
V gene: TRBV3-1/TRBV3-2
D gene: NA
CDR3 protein: CASSLTNTGELFF
CDR3 DNA: TGTGCCAGCAGCCTTACGAACACCGGGGAGCTGTTTTTT

J gene: TRBJ2-1
clone size: NA
V gene: TRBV6-1
D gene: NA
CDR3 protein: CASSESGLGAYNEQFF
CDR3 DNA: TGTGCCAGCAGTGAATCAGGACTGGGGGCTTACAATGAGCAGTTCTTC

J gene: TRBJ2-7
clone size: NA
V gene: TRBV4-1
D gene: TRBD2
CDR3 protein: CASSLYGTSGRYEQYF
CDR3 DNA: TGCGCCAGCAGCCTATACGGGACTAGCGGGAGATACGAGCAGTACTTC

J gene: TRBJ1-4
clone size: NA
V gene: TRBV9
D gene: TRBD1
CDR3 protein: CASSVGGGQPNEKLFF
CDR3 DNA: TGTGCCAGCAGCGTAGGTGGGGGACAGCCTAATGAAAAACTGTTTTTT

J gene: TRBJ1-5
clone size: NA
V gene: TRBV24-1
D gene: NA
CDR3 protein: CATTSPTRRHF
CDR3 DNA: TGTGCCACCACTTCTCCGACCCGACGGCATTTT

J gene: TRBJ2-2
clone size: once
V gene: TRBV7-9
D gene: NA
CDR3 protein: CASSLGLSPTTGELFF
CDR3 DNA: TGTGCCAGCAGCTTAGGGTTGTCCCCAACCACCGGGGAGCTGTTTTTT

J gene: TRBJ2-1
clone size: NA
V gene: TRBV15
D gene: TRBD2
CDR3 protein: CATSTTSSGTMRNEQFF
CDR3 DNA: TGTGCCACCAGCACGACATCTAGCGGTACCATGCGTAATGAGCAGTTCTTC

J gene: TRBJ2-7
clone size: NA
V gene: TRBV3-1/TRBV3-2
D gene: NA
CDR3 protein: CASTRGGGSYEQYF
CDR3 DNA: TGTGCCAGCACAAGGGGAGGGGGCTCCTACGAGCAGTACTTC

J gene: TRBJ1-1
clone size: medium-sized
V gene: TRBV29-1
D gene: NA
CDR3 protein: CSGQGSDTEAFF
CDR3 DNA: TGCAGCGGTCAGGGAAGTGACACTGAAGCTTTCTTT

J gene: TRBJ2-5
clone size: NA
V gene: TRBV7-6
D gene: TRBD1
CDR3 protein: CASSLVGGIRKETQYF
CDR3 DNA: TGTGCCAGCAGCTTAGTAGGGGGCATTAGGAAAGAGACCCAGTACTTC

J gene: TRBJ1-2
clone size: few
V gene: TRBV6-2/TRBV6-3
D gene: NA
CDR3 protein: CASSYRTVNYGYTF
CDR3 DNA: TGTGCCAGCAGTTACCGGACAGTTAACTATGGCTACACCTTC

J gene: TRBJ2-3
clone size: NA
V gene: TRBV7-3
D gene: NA
CDR3 protein: CASSQSGTVTDTQYF
CDR3 DNA: TGTGCCAGCAGCCAATCAGGGACCGTCACAGATACGCAGTATTTT

J gene: TRBJ2-6
clone size: NA
V gene: TRBV27
D gene: NA
CDR3 protein: CATTAHSGANVLTF
CDR3 DNA: TGTGCCACGACGGCACACTCTGGGGCCAACGTCCTGACTTTC

J gene: TRBJ2-5
clone size: NA
V gene: TRBV19
D gene: NA
CDR3 protein: CASSIDTGSGETQYF
CDR3 DNA: TGTGCCAGTAGTATAGATACAGGGAGCGGAGAGACCCAGTACTTC

J gene: TRBJ2-4
clone size: NA
V gene: TRBV6-5
D gene: NA
CDR3 protein: CASSYSWETKNIQYF
CDR3 DNA: TGTGCCAGCAGTTACTCGTGGGAAACCAAAAACATTCAGTACTTC

J gene: TRBJ2-1
clone size: once
V gene: TRBV19
D gene: TRBD2
CDR3 protein: CASSLGRGAMGYNEQFF
CDR3 DNA: TGTGCCAGTAGTCTAGGGCGGGGGGCGATGGGGTACAATGAGCAGTTCTTC

J gene: TRBJ2-3
clone size: NA
V gene: TRBV7-6
D gene: TRBD1
CDR3 protein: CASSQWGDRGTDTQYF
CDR3 DNA: TGTGCCAGCAGCCAATGGGGGGACAGGGGCACAGATACGCAGTATTTT

J gene: TRBJ2-3
clone size: NA
V gene: TRBV4-3
D gene: NA
CDR3 protein: CASSQDGLSTDTQYF
CDR3 DNA: TGCGCCAGCAGCCAAGATGGCCTGAGCACAGATACGCAGTATTTT

J gene: TRBJ2-5
clone size: once
V gene: TRBV7-2
D gene: TRBD2
CDR3 protein: CASSQSSGVQETQYF
CDR3 DNA: TGTGCCAGCAGCCAATCTAGCGGGGTCCAAGAGACCCAGTACTTC

J gene: TRBJ2-2
clone size: NA
V gene: TRBV2
D gene: TRBD1
CDR3 protein: CASQGTVRYTGELFF
CDR3 DNA: TGTGCCAGCCAAGGGACAGTAAGATACACCGGGGAGCTGTTTTTT

J gene: TRBJ2-7
clone size: NA
V gene: TRBV29-1
D gene: NA
CDR3 protein: CSVRASPYEQYF
CDR3 DNA: TGCAGCGTCCGGGCCTCCCCCTACGAGCAGTACTTC

J gene: TRBJ2-5
clone size: once
V gene: TRBV4-2
D gene: TRBD1
CDR3 protein: CASSLPGQGGETQYF
CDR3 DNA: TGTGCCAGCAGCCTACCGGGACAGGGAGGGGAGACCCAGTACTTC

J gene: TRBJ1-3
clone size: NA
V gene: TRBV5-4
D gene: NA
CDR3 protein: CASSFGASGNTIYF
CDR3 DNA: TGTGCCAGCAGCTTCGGGGCTTCTGGAAACACCATATATTTT

J gene: TRBJ1-3
clone size: NA
V gene: TRBV28
D gene: TRBD1
CDR3 protein: CASSSPGGQGAGNTIYF
CDR3 DNA: TGTGCCAGCAGTTCCCCTGGGGGACAGGGGGCTGGAAACACCATATATTTT

J gene: TRBJ1-6
clone size: NA
V gene: TRBV11-2
D gene: NA
CDR3 protein: CASSLRAADNYNSPLHF
CDR3 DNA: TGTGCCAGCAGCCTACGGGCGGCGGACAATTATAATTCACCCCTCCACTTT

J gene: TRBJ2-6
clone size: NA
V gene: TRBV28
D gene: TRBD1
CDR3 protein: CASSSPGQVVSGANVLTF
CDR3 DNA: TGTGCCAGCAGTTCCCCGGGACAGGTAGTCTCTGGGGCCAACGTCCTGACTTTC

J gene: TRBJ2-1
clone size: NA
V gene: TRBV5-6
D gene: TRBD1
CDR3 protein: CASSIGTGDYNEQFF
CDR3 DNA: TGTGCCAGCAGCATCGGGACAGGGGACTACAATGAGCAGTTCTTC

J gene: TRBJ2-7
clone size: NA
V gene: TRBV21-1
D gene: NA
CDR3 protein: CASSKGVAGDLEQYF
CDR3 DNA: TGTGCCAGCAGCAAAGGGGTAGCGGGAGATCTGGAGCAGTACTTC

J gene: TRBJ2-7
clone size: few
V gene: TRBV9
D gene: NA
CDR3 protein: CASSERAGQNYEQYF
CDR3 DNA: TGTGCCAGCAGCGAACGCGCGGGACAAAACTACGAGCAGTACTTC